These T cell receptor beta chains were read from a single sample in a study of cytomegalovirus exposure and HLA in healthy donors. This table comes from immunoSEQ multiplex PCR, and its TCRdb copy is limited to in-frame clones, with some not included. The data hold about 170,000 clones, with 70% to 90% observed a single time. Input material: PBMCs. The receptors were sampled from a woman under 30 in good health and CMV-seronegative. Each CDR3 is given with its conserved first and last residue. The order of the fields is V gene, clone size, J gene, D gene, CDR3 protein, CDR3 DNA. The D gene is left open where the match is weak. Not every row has a clone size; where given, it reads once, few, many or a size class.

v_call: TRBV19; clone_size: -; j_call: TRBJ2-3; d_call: -; cdr3_aa: CASKGVVTDTQYF; cdr3_nt: TGTGCCAGTAAGGGAGTGGTCACAGATACGCAGTATTTT
v_call: TRBV10-3; clone_size: -; j_call: TRBJ2-2; d_call: TRBD2; cdr3_aa: CAISESSLAGGWAGELFF; cdr3_nt: TGTGCCATCAGTGAGTCGTCTCTAGCGGGAGGATGGGCCGGGGAGCTGTTTTTT
v_call: TRBV28; clone_size: -; j_call: TRBJ1-4; d_call: TRBD1; cdr3_aa: CANHGTARINEKLFF; cdr3_nt: TGTGCCAACCACGGGACAGCGAGAATCAATGAAAAACTGTTTTTT
v_call: TRBV4-3; clone_size: few; j_call: TRBJ2-1; d_call: TRBD2; cdr3_aa: CASSHLGLASNEQFF; cdr3_nt: TGCGCCAGCAGCCATCTCGGACTAGCCTCCAATGAGCAGTTCTTC
v_call: TRBV9; clone_size: -; j_call: TRBJ2-7; d_call: TRBD1; cdr3_aa: CASSVDSTGTGMYEQYF; cdr3_nt: TGTGCCAGCAGCGTAGATTCCACCGGGACAGGGATGTACGAGCAGTACTTC
v_call: TRBV4-1; clone_size: once; j_call: TRBJ2-7; d_call: TRBD1; cdr3_aa: CASSHHGTAGGLDEQYF; cdr3_nt: TGCGCCAGCAGCCATCACGGGACAGCTGGCGGGCTCGACGAGCAGTACTTC
v_call: TRBV29-1; clone_size: -; j_call: TRBJ1-2; d_call: -; cdr3_aa: CSVERGEYGYTF; cdr3_nt: TGCAGCGTTGAACGGGGGGAGTATGGCTACACCTTC
v_call: TRBV4-2; clone_size: -; j_call: TRBJ2-7; d_call: TRBD1; cdr3_aa: CASSPQMGQGSYEQYF; cdr3_nt: TGTGCCAGCAGCCCCCAGATGGGACAGGGAAGCTACGAGCAGTACTTC
v_call: TRBV5-1; clone_size: -; j_call: TRBJ1-2; d_call: -; cdr3_aa: CASGPESNYGYTF; cdr3_nt: TGCGCCAGCGGGCCAGAGTCGAACTATGGCTACACCTTC
v_call: TRBV19; clone_size: -; j_call: TRBJ2-3; d_call: -; cdr3_aa: CASSIGAPSTDTQYF; cdr3_nt: TGTGCCAGTAGTATAGGCGCCCCGTCCACAGATACGCAGTATTTT
v_call: TRBV6-5; clone_size: -; j_call: TRBJ2-7; d_call: TRBD2; cdr3_aa: CASSLGGRNSYEQYF; cdr3_nt: TGTGCCAGCAGTTTGGGAGGGAGGAACTCCTACGAGCAGTACTTC
v_call: TRBV15; clone_size: once; j_call: TRBJ2-7; d_call: TRBD2; cdr3_aa: CATSSSRRGAYEQYF; cdr3_nt: TGTGCCACCAGCAGCTCTAGGCGGGGGGCCTACGAGCAGTACTTC
v_call: TRBV27; clone_size: once; j_call: TRBJ2-3; d_call: TRBD2; cdr3_aa: CASSPLRLAGVGGTDTQYF; cdr3_nt: TGTGCCAGCAGTCCCTTAAGACTAGCGGGAGTCGGAGGCACAGATACGCAGTATTTT
v_call: TRBV4-1; clone_size: few; j_call: TRBJ1-4; d_call: -; cdr3_aa: CASSQVVREKLFF; cdr3_nt: TGCGCCAGCAGCCAAGTTGTTCGTGAAAAACTGTTTTTT
v_call: TRBV29-1; clone_size: -; j_call: TRBJ2-5; d_call: TRBD2; cdr3_aa: CSVEASGRVGETQYF; cdr3_nt: TGCAGCGTTGAAGCTAGCGGGAGGGTAGGAGAGACCCAGTACTTC
v_call: TRBV2; clone_size: -; j_call: TRBJ2-3; d_call: TRBD2; cdr3_aa: CASSELASGSSDTQYF; cdr3_nt: TGTGCCAGCAGTGAACTGGCTAGCGGGAGTTCAGATACGCAGTATTTT
v_call: TRBV15; clone_size: -; j_call: TRBJ2-5; d_call: TRBD2; cdr3_aa: CATSRFVAGQETQYF; cdr3_nt: TGTGCCACCAGCAGATTTGTAGCGGGACAAGAGACCCAGTACTTC
v_call: TRBV5-6; clone_size: -; j_call: TRBJ2-7; d_call: -; cdr3_aa: CASSGGDSSYEQYF; cdr3_nt: TGTGCCAGCAGCGGAGGGGACAGCTCCTACGAGCAGTACTTC
v_call: TRBV5-4; clone_size: -; j_call: TRBJ2-1; d_call: TRBD2; cdr3_aa: CASSSERGAYNEQFF; cdr3_nt: TGTGCCAGCAGCTCGGAGCGGGGGGCCTACAATGAGCAGTTCTTC
v_call: TRBV30; clone_size: -; j_call: TRBJ2-7; d_call: TRBD2; cdr3_aa: CAWSGTSAYEQYF; cdr3_nt: TGTGCCTGGTCCGGGACTAGCGCATACGAGCAGTACTTC
v_call: TRBV7-2; clone_size: -; j_call: TRBJ2-3; d_call: -; cdr3_aa: CASSRDWTDTQYF; cdr3_nt: TGTGCCAGCAGCCGCGACTGGACAGATACGCAGTATTTT
v_call: TRBV6-6; clone_size: -; j_call: TRBJ2-7; d_call: TRBD2; cdr3_aa: CASSRTSGNTDYEQYF; cdr3_nt: TGTGCCAGCAGTCGGACTAGCGGAAACACTGACTACGAGCAGTACTTC
v_call: TRBV5-6; clone_size: -; j_call: TRBJ2-1; d_call: TRBD1; cdr3_aa: CASSFGTGGRNEQFF; cdr3_nt: TGTGCCAGCAGCTTTGGGACAGGGGGGAGGAATGAGCAGTTCTTC
v_call: TRBV7-3; clone_size: -; j_call: TRBJ2-1; d_call: -; cdr3_aa: CASSLPGPYNEQFF; cdr3_nt: TGTGCCAGCAGCTTGCCAGGGCCATACAATGAGCAGTTCTTC
v_call: TRBV5-1; clone_size: few; j_call: TRBJ2-2; d_call: -; cdr3_aa: CASSFTGPTGELFF; cdr3_nt: TGCGCCAGCAGCTTTACAGGGCCCACCGGGGAGCTGTTTTTT
v_call: TRBV29-1; clone_size: -; j_call: TRBJ2-7; d_call: TRBD2; cdr3_aa: CSVDRSGLAGDEQYF; cdr3_nt: TGCAGCGTCGACCGATCGGGACTAGCGGGAGACGAGCAGTACTTC
v_call: TRBV9; clone_size: once; j_call: TRBJ2-3; d_call: -; cdr3_aa: CASSVGPGPDTQYF; cdr3_nt: TGTGCCAGCAGCGTAGGGCCGGGTCCAGATACGCAGTATTTT
v_call: TRBV2; clone_size: few; j_call: TRBJ2-7; d_call: TRBD1; cdr3_aa: CASRDWTGGKVYEQYF; cdr3_nt: TGTGCCAGCAGAGATTGGACAGGGGGCAAGGTTTACGAGCAGTACTTC
v_call: TRBV27; clone_size: -; j_call: TRBJ1-1; d_call: -; cdr3_aa: CASSEQGWNTEAFF; cdr3_nt: TGTGCCAGCAGTGAACAGGGCTGGAACACTGAAGCTTTCTTT
v_call: TRBV18; clone_size: once; j_call: TRBJ2-7; d_call: TRBD1; cdr3_aa: CASSPAGGSYEQYF; cdr3_nt: TGTGCCAGCTCACCGGCAGGGGGCTCCTACGAGCAGTACTTC
v_call: TRBV4-2; clone_size: -; j_call: TRBJ2-3; d_call: TRBD2; cdr3_aa: CASSQEVSGRGGLTDTQYF; cdr3_nt: TGTGCCAGCAGCCAAGAGGTTAGCGGGAGAGGAGGGTTGACAGATACGCAGTATTTT
v_call: TRBV5-6; clone_size: -; j_call: TRBJ1-1; d_call: -; cdr3_aa: CASSFGSGAYTEAFF; cdr3_nt: -
v_call: TRBV6-1; clone_size: -; j_call: TRBJ2-1; d_call: -; cdr3_aa: CASSEEHGGSRNNEQFF; cdr3_nt: TGTGCCAGCAGTGAAGAACATGGTGGGTCGCGGAACAATGAGCAGTTCTTC
v_call: TRBV18; clone_size: -; j_call: TRBJ2-7; d_call: TRBD2; cdr3_aa: CASSPGLAGGLAYEQYF; cdr3_nt: TGTGCCAGCTCACCGGGACTAGCGGGAGGGCTTGCCTACGAGCAGTACTTC
v_call: TRBV6-1; clone_size: once; j_call: TRBJ2-7; d_call: -; cdr3_aa: CASSEGAGASYEQYF; cdr3_nt: TGTGCCAGCAGTGAAGGGGCGGGGGCATCCTACGAGCAGTACTTC
v_call: TRBV19; clone_size: -; j_call: TRBJ1-1; d_call: -; cdr3_aa: CASSIRGYTEAFF; cdr3_nt: TGTGCCAGTAGTATCAGGGGATACACTGAAGCTTTCTTT
v_call: TRBV7-3; clone_size: few; j_call: TRBJ1-2; d_call: TRBD1; cdr3_aa: CASSLSGQGGGYTF; cdr3_nt: TGTGCCAGCAGCTTATCTGGACAGGGCGGCGGCTACACCTTC
v_call: TRBV28; clone_size: -; j_call: TRBJ2-1; d_call: TRBD2; cdr3_aa: CASSSSSGGLSYNEQFF; cdr3_nt: TGTGCCAGCAGTTCCTCTAGCGGGGGACTCTCCTACAATGAGCAGTTCTTC
v_call: TRBV7-9; clone_size: -; j_call: TRBJ1-1; d_call: TRBD1; cdr3_aa: CASSLDEGQGRTEAFF; cdr3_nt: TGTGCCAGCAGCTTAGATGAGGGACAGGGCAGGACTGAAGCTTTCTTT
v_call: TRBV7-8; clone_size: -; j_call: TRBJ2-7; d_call: -; cdr3_aa: CASSSDRHYEQYF; cdr3_nt: TGTGCCAGCAGCTCGGACAGACACTACGAGCAGTACTTC
v_call: TRBV11-3; clone_size: -; j_call: TRBJ2-5; d_call: TRBD2; cdr3_aa: CASSPGLAGAGEQYF; cdr3_nt: TGTGCCAGCAGCCCAGGACTAGCGGGAGCCGGGGAGCAGTACTTC
v_call: TRBV5-6; clone_size: -; j_call: TRBJ2-3; d_call: TRBD2; cdr3_aa: CASSSLTSGSFTDTQYF; cdr3_nt: TGTGCCAGCAGCTCGCTGACTAGCGGGAGTTTTACAGATACGCAGTATTTT